This T cell receptor (beta chain) emerged from a study of shared clonotypes between healthy human individuals. V gave up 0 bases and J gave up 1 base, with 5 bases separating them. Germline V gene lookup returns CDR1 SGHDT and CDR2 YYEEEE. The CDR3 is 14 amino acids. Data came from immunoSEQ multiplex PCR; TCRdb stores just in-frame clones and leaves some out. The sample contains 98,000 or so clones, over 65% of which appear only once. This clone was detected once. The clonotype comes from a woman aged 25 to 39 in good health. This chain links TRBV5-6 with TRBJ2-1; D not resolved. Material: memory CD8+ T cells sorted from blood. Regarding subset: CD45RO+ cells pooled with CCR7-negative TemRA cells. CDR3 in amino acids: CASSLVRSYNEQFF. Written as DNA, the CDR3 is TGTGCCAGCAGCTTGGTCAGGTCCTACAATGAGCAGTTCTTC.